A single sample gave rise to the 25 T cell receptor beta chains below, sequenced in a study of blood T cell repertoires in COVID-19 (dated by TCRdb to 2018 to 2020). Library method: the immunoSEQ multiplex PCR assay. TCRdb provides this immuneACCESS table in a form limited to in-frame rearrangements. Some clones are lacking; in checked studies, under half of them reflect an unresolved V gene, and why the rest are absent is not known. This sample comprises roughly 80,000 clones, 77% of them detected only once. The top ten clones comprise 9.5% to 10% of the sample. Source material: peripheral blood. The receptors were gathered from a human donor in a cohort sampled during active COVID-19.

The CDR3 DNA follows: TGTGCCAGCAGCCAAGAAGGACCCCTAAGGGGAGCTTTCTTT. Protein sequence: CASSQEGPLRGAFF. The chain carries TRBV3-1 (or the pseudogene TRBV3-2) and TRBJ1-1; possible D gene TRBD1, 5 bases. Germline CDR1 and CDR2: LGHDT and YNNKEL (reference sequence). Trimming stripped 0 bases from V and 10 bases from J, with 15 bases between. The CDR3 is 14 amino acids.

This clone was detected only once. This chain joins TRBV7-8 and TRBJ1-4; 8 nucleotides align to TRBD1. This CDR3 has 13 amino acids. Per the germline V gene, CDR1 is SGHVS and CDR2 is FQNEAQ. After removal of 4 bases from V and 8 bases from J, the junction contained 3 bases not matched to a gene. The CDR3 DNA reads TGTGCCAGCAGCTGGGACAGGAGGGAAAAACTGTTTTTT. Translated, it gives CASSWDRREKLFF. The full variable domain, with the rest looked up from reference TRBV7-8 and TRBJ1-4, is GAGVSQSPRYKVAKRGQDVALRCDPISGHVSLFWYQQALGQGPEFLTYFQNEAQLDKSGLPSDRFFAERPEGSVSTLKIQRTQQEDSAVYLCASSWDRREKLFFGSGTQLSVL.

The gene calls are TRBV5-1 and TRBJ1-5; D remains ambiguous. The CDR3 sequence is 15 residues long. In germline, CDR1 is SGHRS, CDR2 YFSETQ. Trimming left V 0 bases short and J 1 base short, with 8 bases between. Here the CDR3 reads CASSLAGRSNQPQHF. The CDR3 DNA follows: TGCGCCAGCAGCTTGGCGGGTAGAAGCAATCAGCCCCAGCATTTT.

This clone is a singleton in its sample. The gene calls are TRBV4-3 and TRBJ1-1, with D perhaps TRBD1 (5 bases). The CDR3 is 15 amino acids. The germline CDR1 and CDR2 sequences are LGHNA and YSLEER. V was clipped by 2 bases and J by 6 bases, with 16 bases between them. CDR3 residues: CASSQSSGVWAEAFF. The CDR3 bases are TGCGCCAGCAGCCAATCCTCGGGGGTTTGGGCTGAAGCTTTCTTT.

V usage is TRBV15 and J usage is TRBJ2-3, with 9 bases aligning to TRBD2. Germline V gene data show CDR1 as LNHNV and CDR2 as YYDKDF (reference sequence). The junction had 15 bases not matched to a gene; V was cut back by 5 bases and J by 6 bases. The CDR3 contains 17 residues. The CDR3 region has the DNA TGTGCCACCAGCGACGGGAGAGCTAGCGGGGCCCCCGATACGCAGTATTTT. It codes for CATSDGRASGAPDTQYF.

The chain recombines TRBV5-4 with TRBJ2-3; possibly TRBD1 for D (6 bases). The CDR3 loop spans 14 amino acids. Trimming pared 10 bases from V and 0 bases from J, leaving 15 bases between. Germline loops: CDR1 SGHNT, CDR2 YYREEE (reference sequence). The DNA for the CDR3 is TGTGCCGGCCAAGGGGGTCTGAGCACAGATACGCAGTATTTT. It yields the protein CAGQGGLSTDTQYF. The whole variable domain, filled in from reference TRBV5-4 and TRBJ2-3, reads ETGVTQSPTHLIKTRGQQVTLRCSSQSGHNTVSWYQQALGQGPQFIFQYYREEENGRGNFPPRFSGLQFPNYSSELNVNALELDDSALYLCAGQGGLSTDTQYFGPGTRLTVL.

This chain links TRBV5-8 with TRBJ2-3, with TRBD1 identical over 7 bases. There are 14 residues in the CDR3. J was trimmed by 3 bases and V by 3 bases; bases with no gene match: 4. CDR1 SGHTS and CDR2 YDEGEE come from the germline V gene. CDR3 protein: CASSSYRGTDTQYF. CDR3 sequence (DNA): TGTGCCAGCAGCTCCTACAGGGGAACAGATACGCAGTATTTT.

The rearrangement joins TRBV5-1 to TRBJ2-5, with D possibly TRBD2 on 6 matching bases. Trimming removed 4 bases from V and 5 bases from J, with 18 bases in between. Germline CDR1 is SGHRS and CDR2 is YFSETQ. This CDR3 is 15 amino acids long. The DNA of the CDR3 is TGCGCCAGCAGCCTCCGGGACTGGGTACAGGAGACCCAGTACTTC. As protein: CASSLRDWVQETQYF.

This chain connects TRBV4-3 to TRBJ2-7; TRBD2 is a possible D gene (5 bases). Between the trimmed V and J ends, which lost 0 bases and 1 base, there was a span of 13 bases. CDR3 size: 16 residues. Germline V gene sequence: CDR1 LGHNA, CDR2 YSLEER. The CDR3 sequence is CASSQEAEVESYEQYF. DNA of the CDR3: TGCGCCAGCAGCCAAGAGGCGGAGGTTGAGTCCTACGAGCAGTACTTC.

The chain joins TRBV2 to TRBJ1-4, with a tentative D call TRBD1 (6 bases). V was clipped by 7 bases and J by 3 bases, with 15 bases between them. Per germline, CDR1 SNHLY and CDR2 FYNNEI. The CDR3 has 15 residues. In DNA, the CDR3 is TGTGCCAGCAACATACAGGGCCCGGCTAATGAAAAACTGTTTTTT. Its protein is CASNIQGPANEKLFF. Full variable domain (outside the CDR3, taken from reference TRBV2 and TRBJ1-4): EPEVTQTPSHQVTQMGQEVILRCVPISNHLYFYWYRQILGQKVEFLVSFYNNEISEKSEIFDDQFSVERPDGSNFTLKIRSTKLEDSAMYFCASNIQGPANEKLFFGSGTQLSVL.

CDR3 region: CASSLGQGTTDTQYF. CDR3 nucleotide sequence: TGTGCCAGCAGCTTGGGACAGGGGACCACAGATACGCAGTATTTT. This rearrangement joins TRBV5-6 to TRBJ2-3; 8 bases map to TRBD1. V lost 0 bases and J lost 2; bases outside the gene matches: 2. In germline, CDR1 is SGHDT, CDR2 YYEEEE. This CDR3 has 15 amino acids.

This chain joins TRBV6-5 and TRBJ2-7, with D tentatively TRBD2 (5 bases). Germline V lookup: CDR1 MNHEY, CDR2 SVGAGI. V lost 0 bases, J lost 5 bases, and 14 bases lay in between. The CDR3 is 15 amino acids. CDR3 nucleotide sequence: TGTGCCAGCAGTTACTCGACTACCCAGCTCCACGAGCAGTACTTC. This codes for CASSYSTTQLHEQYF.

In this sample, this clone turned up a few times. This chain links TRBV4-1 with TRBJ2-4; the D gene is possibly TRBD2 (5 bases). The CDR3 length is 12 residues. With 3 bases removed from V and 8 bases from J, the gap between germline ends came to 8 bases. The germline gives CDR1 MGHRA, CDR2 YSYEKL. CDR3 sequence reads: CASSHTSDIQYF. Here the CDR3 DNA reads TGCGCCAGCAGCCATACTAGTGACATTCAGTACTTC.

The chain uses TRBV19 and TRBJ1-2; no definite D call. The V gene's germline CDR1 is LNHDA and CDR2 SQIVND (reference sequence). The CDR3 sequence is 12 residues long. Trimming removed 7 bases from V and 6 bases from J, with 12 bases in between. This chain's CDR3 is CASTTGEDGYTF. DNA for the CDR3: TGTGCCAGTACCACGGGTGAGGATGGCTACACCTTC.

The chain employs TRBV19 and TRBJ2-6; 9 nucleotides agree with TRBD1. The CDR3 is 17 residues long. Trimming at V came to 6 bases and at J to 3 bases, leaving 9 bases not matched to a gene. CDR1 LNHDA and CDR2 SQIVND come from the germline V gene (reference sequence). The CDR3 DNA is TGTGCCAGTAGCCCCGGACAGGGGACATTTGGGGCCAACGTCCTGACTTTC. The encoded protein is CASSPGQGTFGANVLTF.

The CDR3 DNA sequence: TGTGCCAGCAGCTTACGGGACAGGGCTACCTACAATGAGCAGTTCTTC. This gives the protein CASSLRDRATYNEQFF. The gene calls are TRBV11-2 and TRBJ2-1; 9 bases map to TRBD1. This CDR3 has 16 amino acids. V trimming: 2 bases; J trimming: 2 bases; junction bases outside the gene matches: 4. Looked up from germline, CDR1 is SGHAT and CDR2 is FQNNGV.

The chain carries TRBV7-8 and TRBJ1-6, with D perhaps TRBD1 (6 bases). The V end was cut by 3 bases, the J end by 6 bases, with 9 bases between. The length of the CDR3 is 14 residues. Germline V gives CDR1 SGHVS, CDR2 FQNEAQ. CDR3 nucleotides: TGTGCCAGCAGCTTGGACAGATTTAATTCACCCCTCCACTTT. Its protein is CASSLDRFNSPLHF.

The V gene is TRBV7-9, the J gene TRBJ2-7; D ambiguous. The CDR3 is 12 amino acids. Per germline, CDR1 SEHNR and CDR2 FQNEAQ (reference sequence). Trimming took off 1 base at V and 7 bases at J, with 8 bases between the two ends. In DNA, the CDR3 is TGTGCCAGCAGCTTAGGCACCGCGGAGCAGTACTTC. Protein product: CASSLGTAEQYF.

The chain combines TRBV5-4 with TRBJ1-2; 10 nucleotides line up with TRBD1. CDR3 size: 14 residues. CDR1 is SGHNT, CDR2 YYREEE, per germline (reference sequence). The V and J ends lost 0 bases and 7 bases, in that order; junction bases with no gene match: 3. CDR3 residues: CASSLGQGAAGYTF. The DNA for the CDR3 is TGTGCCAGCAGCTTGGGACAGGGGGCCGCTGGCTACACCTTC.

The chain has TRBV10-3 and TRBJ2-7; 8 nucleotides line up with TRBD2. The CDR3 runs 14 residues. V shed 4 bases and J 1 base; nucleotides not matched to a gene: 3. Germline CDR1 reads ENHRY; CDR2 reads SYGVKD. The CDR3 region has the DNA TGTGCCATCAGTGCGGGGGGGCTGTCCTACGAGCAGTACTTC. Its translation: CAISAGGLSYEQYF.

This chain uses TRBV19 with TRBJ2-7, with 7 nucleotides matching TRBD1. The CDR3 runs 11 residues. CDR1 and CDR2 from the germline V gene are LNHDA and SQIVND (reference sequence). V lost 10 bases, J lost 4 bases, and 4 bases stayed unmatched. CDR3 loop: CATEDRYEQYF. DNA for the CDR3: TGTGCCACCGAGGACAGGTACGAGCAGTACTTC.

This chain uses TRBV5-1 with TRBJ2-7, with D unresolved. The CDR3 runs 14 residues. Trimming shortened V by 1 base and J by 6 bases, and 14 bases separated the two germline ends. CDR1 is SGHRS and CDR2 is YFSETQ in the germline V gene. The CDR3, as DNA: TGCGCCAGCAGCTTGTTTAGCCGGGTTGGCGAGCAGTACTTC. Residues: CASSLFSRVGEQYF.

The gene calls are TRBV5-1 and TRBJ2-6; 12 bases align to TRBD2. V lost 1 base and J lost 1; bases outside the gene matches: 9. CDR3 size: 20 residues. Germline loops: CDR1 SGHRS, CDR2 YFSETQ. The CDR3 DNA sequence: TGCGCCAGCAGCTTGAGGCCCTCTAGCGGGGGGGCTTCTGGGGCCAACGTCCTGACTTTC. It yields the protein CASSLRPSSGGASGANVLTF.

The J gene is TRBJ2-3, the V gene TRBV19, with TRBD2 matching over 12 bases. CDR3 length equals 15 residues. Germline values: CDR1 LNHDA, CDR2 SQIVND (reference sequence). After removal of 6 bases from V and 3 bases from J, the junction contained 4 bases not matched to a gene. The CDR3 sequence: CASSWTSGATDTQYF. The CDR3 DNA sequence: TGTGCCAGTAGCTGGACTAGCGGGGCAACAGATACGCAGTATTTT.

The CDR3 sequence is CASSWQTGITGELFF. The CDR3 nucleotides read TGTGCCAGCAGCTGGCAGACAGGGATCACCGGGGAGCTGTTTTTT. The gene calls are TRBV11-2 and TRBJ2-2; 7 positions agree with TRBD1. CDR3 length: 15 amino acids. Germline CDR1 and CDR2: SGHAT and FQNNGV. The J segment lost 4 bases and the V segment lost 4 bases, leaving 6 bases of the junction unmatched. Drawing the rest from reference TRBV11-2 and TRBJ2-2, the complete variable domain is EAGVAQSPRYKIIEKRQSVAFWCNPISGHATLYWYQQILGQGPKLLIQFQNNGVVDDSQLPKDRFSAERLKGVDSTLKIQPAKLEDSAVYLCASSWQTGITGELFFGEGSRLTVL.